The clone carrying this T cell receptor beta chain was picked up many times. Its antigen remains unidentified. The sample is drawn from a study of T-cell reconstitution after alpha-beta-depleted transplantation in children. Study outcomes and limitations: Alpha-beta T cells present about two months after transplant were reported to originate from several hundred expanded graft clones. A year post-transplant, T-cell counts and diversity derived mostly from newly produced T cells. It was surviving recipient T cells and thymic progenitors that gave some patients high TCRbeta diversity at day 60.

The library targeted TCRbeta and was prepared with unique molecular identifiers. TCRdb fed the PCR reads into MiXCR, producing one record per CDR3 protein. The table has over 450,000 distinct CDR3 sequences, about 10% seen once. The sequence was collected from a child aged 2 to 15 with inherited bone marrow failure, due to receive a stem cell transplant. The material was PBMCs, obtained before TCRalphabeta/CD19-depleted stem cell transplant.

CDR3 bases: TGTGCCACCAGTGACCCCGCTGGGACTGGATCTAGCACAGATACGCAGTATTTT. Translated: CATSDPAGTGSSTDTQYF. This chain links TRBV24-1 with TRBJ2-3, with TRBD2 as a possible D gene (6 bases). The germline V gene has CDR1 KGHDR and CDR2 SFDVKD. This CDR3 has 18 residues. Trimming pared 4 bases from V and 0 bases from J, leaving 19 bases between.